This entry concerns a single TCR beta chain. Time point denoted: newly diagnosed, previously untreated cHL patient sample. CD4+ T cells were purified from thawed PBMCs by magnetic negative selection. This table comes from immunoSEQ multiplex PCR, and its TCRdb copy is limited to in-frame clones, with some not included. The sample has fewer than 40,000 clones, about 87% seen once. The data were taken from a study of PD-1 blockade in classical Hodgkin lymphoma. Germline V gene data show CDR1 as KGHSH and CDR2 as LQKENI. The CDR3 totals 13 residues. Trimming took 0 bases from V and 8 from J, leaving 10 bases between them.

This sequence joins TRBV18 and TRBJ1-1; D remains ambiguous. The TCR was taken from a human donor with classical Hodgkin lymphoma. The sample comprised CD4+ T cells from blood. The CDR3: CASSPPNSGEAFF. Written as DNA, the CDR3 is TGTGCCAGCTCACCACCGAATTCTGGGGAAGCTTTCTTT. Full variable domain (remainder filled in from reference TRBV18 and TRBJ1-1): NAGVMQNPRHLVRRRGQEARLRCSPMKGHSHVYWYRQLPEEGLKFMVYLQKENIIDESGMPKERFSAEFPKEGPSILRIQQVVRGDSAAYFCASSPPNSGEAFFGQGTRLTVV.